This T cell receptor (beta chain) is drawn from a study of T cells in Graves' hyperthyroidism and ophthalmopathy. TCR beta CDR3 regions were amplified from RNA. The HTBI set primed first-round TCR CDR3 RT-PCR. TCRdb reprocessed the multiplex PCR reads with MiXCR, giving one entry per CDR3 protein. This table holds about 350,000 distinct CDR3 sequences, approximately 13% found once. Germline V gene sequence: CDR1 SGHKS, CDR2 YYEKEE (reference sequence). V was shortened by 4 bases and J by 2 bases, with 10 bases between the two germline ends. This CDR3 is built from 15 residues. The receptor was isolated from a woman aged 30 to 39 with Graves' hyperthyroidism. The chain has TRBV5-5 and TRBJ2-6; D is unclear. The sequencing input was blood. The CDR3 nucleotides read TGTGCCAGCAGCCCCGAGAGCGCTGGGGCCAACGTCCTGACTTTC. Amino acids: CASSPESAGANVLTF.